Described below is a single T cell receptor beta chain sequence and its context. The junction departs from the called germline gene at one end, perhaps through a read error. TCRdb keeps only in-frame clones here, not all; method: immunoSEQ multiplex PCR. The sample lists 150,000 to 200,000 clones, just under 95% occurring once. CDR1 SGHDN and CDR2 FVKESK come from the germline V gene. The CDR3 extends over 14 amino acids. These data belong to a study of control samples from healthy donors and cancer patients. The sequencing sample was made of blood. This clonotype was sampled from a woman between 35 and 50 years old in good health. This chain links TRBV14 with TRBJ2-3; D gene uncertain. The CDR3 DNA reads TGTGCCAGTAGCCCTGGGCTGGCCAGAAATACGCAGTATTTT. Protein product: CASSPGLARNTQYF.